This T cell receptor (beta chain) was recorded in a study of blood T cells in healthy people across ages. Notes on the study in general: While age rose, TCR beta diversity per million T cells dropped in a roughly linear way.

Sample-barcoded 5' priming and a J-beta primer mix drove a second PCR of roughly 7 to 11 cycles. A single record per CDR3 protein comes from TCRdb applying MiXCR to the 5' RACE reads. Of 600,000 or so distinct CDR3 sequences in the sample, 25% to 35% were seen once. The V gene's germline CDR1 is SGHTA and CDR2 FQGNSA. The CDR3 has 14 amino acids. As to this clonotype: What it recognizes is unknown.

This chain links TRBV7-2 with TRBJ2-4; a possible D gene is TRBD1 (5 bases). The J call is in doubt because the DNA end fits TRBJ2-7 better. The sequencing sample was made of blood. This receptor was taken from a woman older than 75 in good health. This chain's CDR3 is CASSSQGWSYEQYF. CDR3 nucleotide sequence: TGTGCCAGCAGCTCGCAGGGATGGAGTTACGAGCAGTACTTC.